This TCR beta chain emerged from a study of neurological immune-mediated disorders. Looking at the study overall: Within the group of 34 multiple sclerosis patients, around 30 were relapsing-remitting, while 3 were secondary progressive.

PBMCs stored at -80 C, 2 million in total, were the source of the unsorted libraries. This clonotype was found many times. Its antigen is currently unknown. TCRdb redid the calling of the 5' RACE reads with MiXCR, one entry per CDR3 protein. Of 40,000 to 55,000 distinct CDR3 sequences detected, under 3.5% appear once; the ten largest clones hold about 15%. Study-wide points: TCR-beta repertoires seemed private in all groups, with no expanded CDR3 amino acid sequences shared. The level of TCR clonal expansion was highest in patients with HTLV-1-associated myelopathy and lowest in multiple sclerosis, where it fell below the level seen in healthy controls.

Germline CDR1 reads SGHNT; CDR2 reads YYREEE (reference sequence). The CDR3 is made up of 16 amino acids. V lost 1 base, J lost 2 bases, and 4 bases stayed unmatched. The sequenced sample consisted of PBMCs. This chain joins TRBV5-4 and TRBJ2-2, with 8 nucleotides matching TRBD2. The source of this sequence is a woman between 45 and 65 years old with multiple sclerosis. CDR3 sequence reads: CASSLRTSGNTGELFF. The CDR3 DNA follows: TGTGCCAGCAGCTTGCGAACTAGCGGAAACACCGGGGAGCTGTTTTTT.